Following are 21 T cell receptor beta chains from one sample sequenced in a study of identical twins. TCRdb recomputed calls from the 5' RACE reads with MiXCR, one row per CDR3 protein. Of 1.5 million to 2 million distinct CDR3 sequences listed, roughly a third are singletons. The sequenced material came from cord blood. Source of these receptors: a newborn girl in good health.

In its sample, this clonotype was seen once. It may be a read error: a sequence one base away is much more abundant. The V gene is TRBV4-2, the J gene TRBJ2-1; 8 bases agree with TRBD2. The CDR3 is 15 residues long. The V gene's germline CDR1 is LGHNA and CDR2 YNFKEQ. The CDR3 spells CASSQDRGGYNERFF. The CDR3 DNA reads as TGTGCCAGCAGCCAAGATCGGGGGGGCTACAATGAGCGGTTCTTC.

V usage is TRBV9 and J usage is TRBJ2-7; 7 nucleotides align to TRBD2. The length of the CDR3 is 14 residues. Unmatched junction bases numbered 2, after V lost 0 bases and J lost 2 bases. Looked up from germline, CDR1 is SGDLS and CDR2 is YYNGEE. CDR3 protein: CASSVEAGPYEQYF. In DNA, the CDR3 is TGTGCCAGCAGCGTAGAAGCGGGGCCCTACGAGCAGTACTTC. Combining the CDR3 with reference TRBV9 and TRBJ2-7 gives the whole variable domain DSGVTQTPKHLITATGQRVTLRCSPRSGDLSVYWYQQSLDQGLQFLIQYYNGEERAKGNILERFSAQQFPDLHSELNLSSLELGDSALYFCASSVEAGPYEQYFGPGTRLTVT.

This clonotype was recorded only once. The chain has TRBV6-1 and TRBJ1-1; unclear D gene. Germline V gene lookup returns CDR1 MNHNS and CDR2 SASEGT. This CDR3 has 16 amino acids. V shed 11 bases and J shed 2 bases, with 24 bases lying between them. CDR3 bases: TGTGCCGGCAAGATTACACGACCAGAAAATAACACTGAAGCTTTCTTT. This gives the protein CAGKITRPENNTEAFF.

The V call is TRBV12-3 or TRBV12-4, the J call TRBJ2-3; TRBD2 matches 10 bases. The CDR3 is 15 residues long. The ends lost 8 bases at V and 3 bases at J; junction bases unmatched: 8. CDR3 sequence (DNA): TGTGCCAGCCTCGAGCGGGGGGGAGTGACAGATACGCAGTATTTT. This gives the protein CASLERGGVTDTQYF.

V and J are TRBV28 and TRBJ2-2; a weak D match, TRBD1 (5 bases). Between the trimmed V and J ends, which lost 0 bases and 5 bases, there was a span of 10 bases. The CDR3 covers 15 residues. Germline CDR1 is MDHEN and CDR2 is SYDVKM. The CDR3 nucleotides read TGTGCCAGCAGTTTATGGCAAAAGGGGACCGGGGAGCTGTTTTTT. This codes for CASSLWQKGTGELFF.

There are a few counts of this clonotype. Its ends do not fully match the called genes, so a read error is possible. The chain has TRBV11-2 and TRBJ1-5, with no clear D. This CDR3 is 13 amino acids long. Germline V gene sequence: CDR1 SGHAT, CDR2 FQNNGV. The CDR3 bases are TGTTCCAGCAGCTTAGGGTCAGACCAGCCCCAGCATTTT. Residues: CSSSLGSDQPQHF.

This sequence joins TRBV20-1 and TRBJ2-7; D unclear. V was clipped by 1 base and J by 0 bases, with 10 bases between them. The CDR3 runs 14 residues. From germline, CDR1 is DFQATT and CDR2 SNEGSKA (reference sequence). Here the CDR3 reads CSARGTQISYEQYF. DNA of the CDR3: TGCAGTGCTAGAGGTACTCAGATCTCCTACGAGCAGTACTTC.

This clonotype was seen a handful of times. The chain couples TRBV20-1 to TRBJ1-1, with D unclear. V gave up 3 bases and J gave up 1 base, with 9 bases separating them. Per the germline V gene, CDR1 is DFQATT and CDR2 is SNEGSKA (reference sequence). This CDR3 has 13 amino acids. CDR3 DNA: TGCAGTGCTAGGCCGCTGGAGAACACTGAAGCTTTCTTT. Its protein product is CSARPLENTEAFF.

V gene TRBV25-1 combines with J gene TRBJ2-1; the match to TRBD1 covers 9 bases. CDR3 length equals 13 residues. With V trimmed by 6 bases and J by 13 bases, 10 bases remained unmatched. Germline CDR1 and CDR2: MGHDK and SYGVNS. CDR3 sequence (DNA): TGTGCCAGCAGACAGGGGGCTCAAGAGACCCAGTTCTTC. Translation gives CASRQGAQETQFF.

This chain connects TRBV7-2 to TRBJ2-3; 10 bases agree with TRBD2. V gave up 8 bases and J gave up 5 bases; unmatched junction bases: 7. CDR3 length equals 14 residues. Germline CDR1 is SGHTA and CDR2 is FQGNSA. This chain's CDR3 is CASGVAGGIDTQYF. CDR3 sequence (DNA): TGTGCCAGCGGTGTAGCGGGAGGAATAGATACGCAGTATTTT.

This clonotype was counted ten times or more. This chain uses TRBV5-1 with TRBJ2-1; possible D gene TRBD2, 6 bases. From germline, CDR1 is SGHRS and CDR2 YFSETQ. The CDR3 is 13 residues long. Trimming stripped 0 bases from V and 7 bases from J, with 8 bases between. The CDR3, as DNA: TGCGCCAGCAGCTTGGAGGGGAGGAATGAGCAGTTCTTC. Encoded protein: CASSLEGRNEQFF.

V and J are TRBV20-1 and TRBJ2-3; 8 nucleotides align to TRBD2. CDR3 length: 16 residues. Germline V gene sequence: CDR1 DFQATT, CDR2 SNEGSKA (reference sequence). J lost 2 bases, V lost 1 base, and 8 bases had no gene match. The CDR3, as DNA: TGCAGTGCTAGAGCTCGCGGGGGGTACCTCACAGATACGCAGTATTTT. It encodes CSARARGGYLTDTQYF.

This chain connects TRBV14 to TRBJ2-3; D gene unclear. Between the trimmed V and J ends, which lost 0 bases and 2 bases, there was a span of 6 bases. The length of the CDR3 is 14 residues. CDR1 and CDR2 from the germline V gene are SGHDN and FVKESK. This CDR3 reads CASSQDLDTDTQYF. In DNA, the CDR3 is TGTGCCAGCAGCCAAGATCTAGACACAGATACGCAGTATTTT.

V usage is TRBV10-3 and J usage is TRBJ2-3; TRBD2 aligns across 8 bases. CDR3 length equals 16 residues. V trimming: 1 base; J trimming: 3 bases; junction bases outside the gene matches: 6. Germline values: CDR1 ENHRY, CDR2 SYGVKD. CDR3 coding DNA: TGTGCCATCAGTGAGTTAATCGGGGGGGCGACAGATACGCAGTATTTT. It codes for CAISELIGGATDTQYF.

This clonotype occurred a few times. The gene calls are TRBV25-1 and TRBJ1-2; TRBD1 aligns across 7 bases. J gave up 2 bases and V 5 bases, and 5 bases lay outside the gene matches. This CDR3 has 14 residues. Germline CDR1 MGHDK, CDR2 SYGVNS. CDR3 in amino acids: CASSRTGRNYGYTF. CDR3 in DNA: TGTGCCAGCAGTCGGACAGGCCGGAACTATGGCTACACCTTC.

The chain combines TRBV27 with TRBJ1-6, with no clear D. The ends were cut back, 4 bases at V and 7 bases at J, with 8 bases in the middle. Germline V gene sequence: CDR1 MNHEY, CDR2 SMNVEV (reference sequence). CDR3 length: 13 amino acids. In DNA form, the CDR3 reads TGTGCCAGCAGTTCCAACGGGAATTCACCCCTCCACTTT. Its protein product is CASSSNGNSPLHF.

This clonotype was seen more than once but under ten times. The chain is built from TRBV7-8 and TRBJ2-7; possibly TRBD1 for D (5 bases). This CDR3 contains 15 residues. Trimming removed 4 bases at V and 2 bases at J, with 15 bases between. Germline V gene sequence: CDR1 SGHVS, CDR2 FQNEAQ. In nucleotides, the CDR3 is TGTGCCAGCAGCTCTCCTACTCTGGGGCCCTACGAGCAGTACTTC. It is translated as CASSSPTLGPYEQYF.

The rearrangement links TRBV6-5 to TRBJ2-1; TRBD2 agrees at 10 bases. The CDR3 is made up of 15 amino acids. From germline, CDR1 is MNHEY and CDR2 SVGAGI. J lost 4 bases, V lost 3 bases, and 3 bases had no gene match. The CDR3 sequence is CASSYGTSVYNEQFF. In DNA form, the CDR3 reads TGTGCCAGCAGTTATGGGACTAGCGTTTACAATGAGCAGTTCTTC.

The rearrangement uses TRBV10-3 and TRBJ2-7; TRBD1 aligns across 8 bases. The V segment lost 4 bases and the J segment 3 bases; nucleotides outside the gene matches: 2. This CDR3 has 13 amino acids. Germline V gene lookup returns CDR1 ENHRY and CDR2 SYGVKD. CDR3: CAISGTGYYEQYF. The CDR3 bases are TGTGCCATCAGTGGGACAGGGTACTACGAGCAGTACTTC.

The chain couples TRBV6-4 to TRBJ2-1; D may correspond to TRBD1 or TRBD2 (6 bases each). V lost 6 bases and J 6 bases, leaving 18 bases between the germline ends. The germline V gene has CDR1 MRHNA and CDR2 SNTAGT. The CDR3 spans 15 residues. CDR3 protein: CASSPSVGGRNEQFF. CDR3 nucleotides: TGTGCCAGCAGCCCTAGCGTAGGGGGGCGCAATGAGCAGTTCTTC.

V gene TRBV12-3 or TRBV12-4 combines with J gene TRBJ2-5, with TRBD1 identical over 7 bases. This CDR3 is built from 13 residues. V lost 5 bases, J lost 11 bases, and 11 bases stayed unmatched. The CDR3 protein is CASSTRQGVRQYF. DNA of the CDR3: TGTGCCAGCAGTACTCGACAGGGCGTGAGGCAGTACTTC.